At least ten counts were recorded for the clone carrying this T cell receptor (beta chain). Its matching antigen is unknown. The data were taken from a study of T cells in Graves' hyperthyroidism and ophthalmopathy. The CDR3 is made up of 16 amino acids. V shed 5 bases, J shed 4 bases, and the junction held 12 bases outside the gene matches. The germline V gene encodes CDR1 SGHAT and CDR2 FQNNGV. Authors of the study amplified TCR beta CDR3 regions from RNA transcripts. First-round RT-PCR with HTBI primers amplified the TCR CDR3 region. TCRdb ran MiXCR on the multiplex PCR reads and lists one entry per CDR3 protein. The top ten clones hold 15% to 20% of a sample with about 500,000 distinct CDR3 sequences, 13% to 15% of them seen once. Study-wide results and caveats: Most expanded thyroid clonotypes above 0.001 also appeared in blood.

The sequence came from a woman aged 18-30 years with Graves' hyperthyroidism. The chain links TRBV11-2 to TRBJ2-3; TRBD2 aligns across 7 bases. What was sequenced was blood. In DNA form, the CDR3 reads TGTGCCAGCAGCCAGTCTAGCGGCCTCATCCCAGATACGCAGTATTTT. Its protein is CASSQSSGLIPDTQYF.